The clone carrying this T cell receptor beta chain was observed at least ten times. Its target is unknown. The sample is drawn from a study of T cells after yellow fever vaccination. Study-level information: Where fractions had low cell numbers, libraries were prepared from them with the SMART-Seq v4 Ultra Low Input RNA kit.

Study-level findings and limits: The bulk population could contribute abundant contaminating clonotypes to FACS-sorted repertoires.

This CDR3 comprises 15 residues. Germline assignment: CDR1 SGHRS and CDR2 YFSETQ. J lost 2 bases, V lost 0 bases, and 3 bases had no gene match. Via MiXCR, TCRdb re-called the 5' RACE reads, giving one row per CDR3 protein. The sample has hundreds of thousands of distinct CDR3 sequences, 18% seen once; the top ten hold roughly 19%. V and J are TRBV5-1 and TRBJ1-1; TRBD1 matches at 8 bases. Sequencing was performed on PBMCs, taken before the yellow fever booster vaccination. The sequence was collected from a man aged 18 to 29 who received the YFV17D yellow fever vaccine. CDR3 in DNA: TGCGCCAGCAGCTTGGGGCAGGGGGCCAACACTGAAGCTTTCTTT. Translation gives CASSLGQGANTEAFF. Full variable domain (remainder filled in from reference TRBV5-1 and TRBJ1-1): KAGVTQTPRYLIKTRGQQVTLSCSPISGHRSVSWYQQTPGQGLQFLFEYFSETQRNKGNFPGRFSGRQFSNSRSEMNVSTLELGDSALYLCASSLGQGANTEAFFGQGTRLTVV.